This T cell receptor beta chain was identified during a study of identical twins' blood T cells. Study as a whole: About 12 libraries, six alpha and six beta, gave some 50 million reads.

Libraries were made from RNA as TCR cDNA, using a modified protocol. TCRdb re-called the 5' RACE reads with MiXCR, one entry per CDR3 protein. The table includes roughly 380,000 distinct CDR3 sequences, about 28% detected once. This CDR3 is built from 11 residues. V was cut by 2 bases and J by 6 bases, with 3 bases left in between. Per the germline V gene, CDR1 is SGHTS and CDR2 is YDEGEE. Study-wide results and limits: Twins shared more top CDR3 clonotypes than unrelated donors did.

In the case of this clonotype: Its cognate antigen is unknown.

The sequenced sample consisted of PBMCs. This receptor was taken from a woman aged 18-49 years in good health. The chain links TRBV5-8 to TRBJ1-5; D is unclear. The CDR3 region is CASSFGQPQHF. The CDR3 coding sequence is TGTGCCAGCAGCTTTGGTCAGCCCCAGCATTTT. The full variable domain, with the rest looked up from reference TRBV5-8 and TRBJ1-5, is EAGVTQSPTHLIKTRGQQATLRCSPISGHTSVYWYQQALGLGLQFLLWYDEGEERNRGNFPPRFSGRQFPNYSSELNVNALELEDSALYLCASSFGQPQHFGDGTRLSIL.